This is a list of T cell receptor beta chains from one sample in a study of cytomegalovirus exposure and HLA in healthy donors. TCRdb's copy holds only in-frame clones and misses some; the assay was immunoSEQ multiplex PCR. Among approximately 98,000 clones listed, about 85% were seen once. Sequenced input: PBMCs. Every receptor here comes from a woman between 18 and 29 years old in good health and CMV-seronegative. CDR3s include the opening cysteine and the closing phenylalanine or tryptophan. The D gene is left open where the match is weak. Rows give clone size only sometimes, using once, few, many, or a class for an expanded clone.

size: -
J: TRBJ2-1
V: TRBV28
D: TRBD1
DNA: TGTGCCACCTCCGACAGGGTCAATGAGCAGTTCTTC
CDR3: CATSDRVNEQFF

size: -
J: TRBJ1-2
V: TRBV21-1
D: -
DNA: TGTGCCAGCAGCAAAGTTGTACTCTATGGCTACACCTTC
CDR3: CASSKVVLYGYTF

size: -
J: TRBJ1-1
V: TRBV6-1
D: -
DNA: TGTGCCAGCAGTGTATCCGCAGCTGAAGCTTTCTTT
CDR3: CASSVSAAEAFF

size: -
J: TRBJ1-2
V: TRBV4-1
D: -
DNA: TGCGCCAGCAGCCAACAGGAGGCTTCAAGCTATGGCTACACCTTC
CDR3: CASSQQEASSYGYTF

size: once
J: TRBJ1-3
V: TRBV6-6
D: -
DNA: TGTGCCAGCAGTTACGGGCAGGGAGGAAACACCATATATTTT
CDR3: CASSYGQGGNTIYF

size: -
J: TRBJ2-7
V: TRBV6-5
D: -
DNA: TGTGCCAGCAAAAGGTCAGGGGTCGATGACGAGCAGTACTTC
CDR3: CASKRSGVDDEQYF

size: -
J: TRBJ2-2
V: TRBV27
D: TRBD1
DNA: TGTGCCAGCACCATATCCTTTTCGGGAACAGGGGGCTCGAACACCGGGGAGCTGTTTTTT
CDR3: CASTISFSGTGGSNTGELFF

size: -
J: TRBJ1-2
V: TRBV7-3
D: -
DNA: TGTGCCAGCAGCGAAAACAAGAACTATGGCTACACCTTC
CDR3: CASSENKNYGYTF

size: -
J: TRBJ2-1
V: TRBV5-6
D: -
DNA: TGTGCCAGCAGCCCTAATTGGAATGAGCAGTTCTTC
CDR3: CASSPNWNEQFF

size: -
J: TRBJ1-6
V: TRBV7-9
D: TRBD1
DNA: TGTGCCAGCAGCGAGTCCGGGACAGGGGGTTCACCCCTCCACTTT
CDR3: CASSESGTGGSPLHF

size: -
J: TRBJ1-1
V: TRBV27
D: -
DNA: TGTGCCAGCAGTTTCGGAGCAGGGCAGAACACTGAAGCTTTCTTT
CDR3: CASSFGAGQNTEAFF

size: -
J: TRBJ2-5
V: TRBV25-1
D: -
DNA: TGTGCCAGCAGTGAAGGAGGGGTTGGGGAGACCCAGTACTTC
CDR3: CASSEGGVGETQYF

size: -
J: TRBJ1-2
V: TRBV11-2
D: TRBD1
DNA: TGTGCCAGCAGCTTAGTATTGGGGTCCAGGGGGGGCTACACCTTC
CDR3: CASSLVLGSRGGYTF

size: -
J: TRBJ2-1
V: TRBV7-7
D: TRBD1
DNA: TGTGCCAGCAGCCCGGGACAGGGGGTCAATGAGCAGTTCTTC
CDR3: CASSPGQGVNEQFF

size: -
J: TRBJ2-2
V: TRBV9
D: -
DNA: TGTGCCAGCAGCGTCGGGACTACCGGGGAGCTGTTTTTT
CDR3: CASSVGTTGELFF

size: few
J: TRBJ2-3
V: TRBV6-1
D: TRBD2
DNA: TGTGCCAGCAGTAAGGGAGGGATAAGCACAGATACGCAGTATTTT
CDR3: CASSKGGISTDTQYF

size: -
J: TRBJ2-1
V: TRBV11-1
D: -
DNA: TGTGCCAGCAGCTTAGTTAGCCATGAGCAGTTCTTC
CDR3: CASSLVSHEQFF

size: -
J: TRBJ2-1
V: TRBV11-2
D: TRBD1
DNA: TGTGCCAGCAGCGGGGACAGAGATGAGCAGTTCTTC
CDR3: CASSGDRDEQFF

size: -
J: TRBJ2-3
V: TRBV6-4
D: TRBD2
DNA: TGTGCCAGCAGTCTAGCGGGGTCGACAGATACGCAGTATTTT
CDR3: CASSLAGSTDTQYF

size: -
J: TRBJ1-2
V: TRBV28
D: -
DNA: TGTGCCAGCAGTGAAGCACGGACGGGGGGCTACACCTTC
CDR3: CASSEARTGGYTF

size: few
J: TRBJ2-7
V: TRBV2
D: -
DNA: TGTGCCAGCACCCTCACACGGGGGTCCTACGAGCAGTACTTC
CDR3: CASTLTRGSYEQYF

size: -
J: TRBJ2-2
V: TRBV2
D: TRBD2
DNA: TGTGCCACCAGAAGGGAGGGTGACACCGGGGAGCTGTTTTTT
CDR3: CATRREGDTGELFF

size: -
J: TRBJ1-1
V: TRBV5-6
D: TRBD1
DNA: TGTGCCAGCAGCACAGGACAGGGAGGCAGGAACACTGAAGCTTTCTTT
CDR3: CASSTGQGGRNTEAFF

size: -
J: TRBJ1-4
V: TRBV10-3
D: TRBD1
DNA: TGTGCCATCAGTGCGGCTCGGGACAGGGGTGAAAAACTGTTTTTT
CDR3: CAISAARDRGEKLFF

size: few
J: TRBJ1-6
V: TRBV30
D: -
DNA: TGTGCCTGGAGGTTGAGATCACCCCTCCACTTT
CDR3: CAWRLRSPLHF

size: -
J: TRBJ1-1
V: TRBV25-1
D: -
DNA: TGTGCCAGCAGTAAAGGGGGGGCTGAAGCTTTCTTT
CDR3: CASSKGGAEAFF

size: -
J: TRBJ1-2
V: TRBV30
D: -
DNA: TGTGCCTGGAGTGGTGCCCTCCAGAGGGATGGCTACACCTTC
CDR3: CAWSGALQRDGYTF

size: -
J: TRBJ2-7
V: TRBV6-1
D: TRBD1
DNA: TGTGCCAGCAGGGGGGACAGCAACTACGAGCAGTACTTC
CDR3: CASRGDSNYEQYF

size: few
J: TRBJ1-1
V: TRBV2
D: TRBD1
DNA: TGTGCCAGCAGTCCGAACCCCCCAGGGACAGGGGTTTCCCTGAACACTGAAGCTTTCTTT
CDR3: CASSPNPPGTGVSLNTEAFF

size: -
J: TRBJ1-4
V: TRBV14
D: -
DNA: TGTGCCAGCAGCCCCTTACAGGGTTCGGAACTGTTTTTT
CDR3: CASSPLQGSELFF

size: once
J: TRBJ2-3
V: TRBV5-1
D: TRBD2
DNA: TGCGCCAGCAGCCCTGAAAGACTAGCTGGCGCAGATACGCAGTATTTT
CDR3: CASSPERLAGADTQYF